Detailed here is one T cell receptor beta chain. J was trimmed by 5 bases and V by 2 bases; bases with no gene match: 4. CDR1 and CDR2 (germline): SEHNR, FQNEAQ (reference sequence). The CDR3 consists of 14 residues. The sample is drawn from a study of blood T cell repertoires in COVID-19. In the study overall: In each case, the material was cDNA or gDNA derived from T cells, B-cell-depleted T cells, or PBMCs.

Sequenced by immunoSEQ multiplex PCR; TCRdb stores in-frame clones only, minus some. Of 210,000 or so clones detected, 84% appear once; the ten largest clones hold roughly 20%. Input material: peripheral blood. This sequence joins TRBV7-9 and TRBJ2-5; 8 bases map to TRBD2. The sequence derives from a woman older than 75 with active or convalescent COVID-19. The CDR3 DNA follows: TGTGCCAGCAGCTTACGGGAGGGGCGGGAGACCCAGTACTTC. Protein product: CASSLREGRETQYF.